This section outlines one T cell receptor beta chain sequence together with its context. Its antigen is not identified. This record comes from a study of T cell responses to AZD1222 COVID-19 vaccine. Findings and limits, study-wide: Recipients of AZD1222 seropositive at baseline numbered only 6 or 7. Clonal diversity was possibly underestimated, and the donors were mostly white British, with more females.

Data came from immunoSEQ multiplex PCR; TCRdb stores just in-frame clones and leaves some out. The sample consists of some 84,000 clones, 70% to 90% of them appearing once. The receptor comes from an adult in good health. The input for sequencing was peripheral blood, taken on day 0 of AZD1222 vaccination.

CDR3 sequence: CSARDRRGYTF. The CDR3 DNA sequence: TGCAGTGCTAGAGATCGCAGGGGCTACACCTTC. The J gene is TRBJ1-2, the V gene TRBV20-1, with D uncertain. V gave up 0 bases and J gave up 8 bases, with 7 bases separating them. The CDR3 is 11 residues long. The germline V gene has CDR1 DFQATT and CDR2 SNEGSKA (reference sequence).